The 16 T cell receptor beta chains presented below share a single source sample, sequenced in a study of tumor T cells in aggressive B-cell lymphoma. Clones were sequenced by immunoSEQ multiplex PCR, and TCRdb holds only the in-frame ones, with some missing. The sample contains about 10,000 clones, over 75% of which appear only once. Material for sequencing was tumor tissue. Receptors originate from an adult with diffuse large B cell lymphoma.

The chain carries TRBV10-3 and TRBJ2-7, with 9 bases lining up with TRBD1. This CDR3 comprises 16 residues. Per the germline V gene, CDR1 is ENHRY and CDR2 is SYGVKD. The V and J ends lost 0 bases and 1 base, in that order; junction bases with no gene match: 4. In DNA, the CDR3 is TGTGCCATCAGTGAGTCGGGGACAGGGTGGTCCTACGAGCAGTACTTC. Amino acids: CAISESGTGWSYEQYF.

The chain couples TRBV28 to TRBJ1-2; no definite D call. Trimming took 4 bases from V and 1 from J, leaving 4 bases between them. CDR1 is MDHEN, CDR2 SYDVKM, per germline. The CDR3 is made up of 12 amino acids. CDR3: CASSYLNYGYTF. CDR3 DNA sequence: TGTGCCAGCAGTTATCTTAACTATGGCTACACCTTC.

CDR3 nucleotide sequence: TGCGCCAGCAGCCCAGGGGGAGCTGGGCAGTACTTC. Translated, it gives CASSPGGAGQYF. The genes are TRBV5-1 and TRBJ2-5; 7 nucleotides line up with TRBD1. The CDR3 is 12 amino acids. Losses at the gene ends were 4 bases for V and 11 bases for J; bases not matched to a gene: 8. CDR1 SGHRS and CDR2 YFSETQ come from the germline V gene.

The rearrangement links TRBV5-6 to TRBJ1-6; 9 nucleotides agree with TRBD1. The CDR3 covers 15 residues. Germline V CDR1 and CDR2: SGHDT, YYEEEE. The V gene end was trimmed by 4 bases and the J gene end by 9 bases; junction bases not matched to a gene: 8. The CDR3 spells CASSGRQGVGSPLHF. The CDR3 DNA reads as TGTGCCAGCAGCGGTCGACAGGGGGTGGGTTCACCCCTCCACTTT. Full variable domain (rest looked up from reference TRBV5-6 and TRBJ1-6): DAGVTQSPTHLIKTRGQQVTLRCSPKSGHDTVSWYQQALGQGPQFIFQYYEEEERQRGNFPDRFSGHQFPNYSSELNVNALLLGDSALYLCASSGRQGVGSPLHFGNGTRLTVT.

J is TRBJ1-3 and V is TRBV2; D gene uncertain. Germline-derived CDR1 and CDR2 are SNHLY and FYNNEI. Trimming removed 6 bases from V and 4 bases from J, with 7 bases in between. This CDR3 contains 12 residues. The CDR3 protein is CASRDLGNTIYF. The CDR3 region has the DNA TGTGCCAGCAGGGACTTGGGAAACACCATATATTTT. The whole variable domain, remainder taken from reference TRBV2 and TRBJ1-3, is EPEVTQTPSHQVTQMGQEVILRCVPISNHLYFYWYRQILGQKVEFLVSFYNNEISEKSEIFDDQFSVERPDGSNFTLKIRSTKLEDSAMYFCASRDLGNTIYFGEGSWLTVV.

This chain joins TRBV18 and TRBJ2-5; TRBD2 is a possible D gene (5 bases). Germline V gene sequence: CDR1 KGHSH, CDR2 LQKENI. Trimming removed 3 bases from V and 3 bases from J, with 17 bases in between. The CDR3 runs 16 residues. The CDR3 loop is CASSPVGRDPKETQYF. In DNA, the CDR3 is TGTGCCAGCTCACCTGTTGGACGGGATCCGAAAGAGACCCAGTACTTC.

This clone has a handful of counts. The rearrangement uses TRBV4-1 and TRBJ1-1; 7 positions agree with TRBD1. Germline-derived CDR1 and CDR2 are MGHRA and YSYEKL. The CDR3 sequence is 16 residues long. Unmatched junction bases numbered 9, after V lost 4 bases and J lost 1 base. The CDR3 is CASSPIPGQKNTEAFF. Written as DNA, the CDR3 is TGCGCCAGCAGCCCAATCCCGGGACAGAAGAACACTGAAGCTTTCTTT.

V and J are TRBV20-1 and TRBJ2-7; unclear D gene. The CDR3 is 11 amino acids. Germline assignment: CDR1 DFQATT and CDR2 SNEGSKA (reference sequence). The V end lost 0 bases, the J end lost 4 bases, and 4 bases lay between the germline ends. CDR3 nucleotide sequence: TGCAGTGCTAGAGATAAATACGAGCAGTACTTC. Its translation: CSARDKYEQYF.

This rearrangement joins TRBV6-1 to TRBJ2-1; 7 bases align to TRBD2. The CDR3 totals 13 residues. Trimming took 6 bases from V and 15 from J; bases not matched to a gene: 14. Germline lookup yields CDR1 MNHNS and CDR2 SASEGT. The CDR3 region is CASSLGPRELRFF. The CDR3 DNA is TGTGCCAGCAGCCTAGGTCCGCGGGAGCTACGGTTCTTC.

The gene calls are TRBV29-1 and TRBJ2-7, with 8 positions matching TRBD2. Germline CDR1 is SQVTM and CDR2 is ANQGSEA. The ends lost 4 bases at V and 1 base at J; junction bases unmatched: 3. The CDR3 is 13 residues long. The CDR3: CSVVGLGSYEQYF. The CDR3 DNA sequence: TGCAGCGTTGTGGGACTAGGGTCCTACGAGCAGTACTTC.

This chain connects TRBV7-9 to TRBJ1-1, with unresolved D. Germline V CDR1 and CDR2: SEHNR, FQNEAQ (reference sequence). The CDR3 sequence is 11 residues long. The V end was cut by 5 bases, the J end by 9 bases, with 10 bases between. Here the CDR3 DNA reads TGTGCCAGCAGCGAGGCCGCTAAAGCTTTCTTT. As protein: CASSEAAKAFF.

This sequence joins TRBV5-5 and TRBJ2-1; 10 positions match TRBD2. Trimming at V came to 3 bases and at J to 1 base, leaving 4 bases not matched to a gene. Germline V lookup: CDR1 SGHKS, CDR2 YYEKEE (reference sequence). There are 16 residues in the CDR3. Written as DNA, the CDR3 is TGTGCCAGCAGCTCGCTAGCGGGAGTGTCCTACAATGAGCAGTTCTTC. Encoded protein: CASSSLAGVSYNEQFF.

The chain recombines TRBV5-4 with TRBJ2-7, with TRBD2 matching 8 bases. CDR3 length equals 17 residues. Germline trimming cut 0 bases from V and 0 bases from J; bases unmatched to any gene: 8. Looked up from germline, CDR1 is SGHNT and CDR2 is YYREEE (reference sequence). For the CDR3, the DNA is TGTGCCAGCAGCTTGGAGACTAGCGTCATGAGCTCCTACGAGCAGTACTTC. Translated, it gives CASSLETSVMSSYEQYF. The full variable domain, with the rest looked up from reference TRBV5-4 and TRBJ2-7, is ETGVTQSPTHLIKTRGQQVTLRCSSQSGHNTVSWYQQALGQGPQFIFQYYREEENGRGNFPPRFSGLQFPNYSSELNVNALELDDSALYLCASSLETSVMSSYEQYFGPGTRLTVT.

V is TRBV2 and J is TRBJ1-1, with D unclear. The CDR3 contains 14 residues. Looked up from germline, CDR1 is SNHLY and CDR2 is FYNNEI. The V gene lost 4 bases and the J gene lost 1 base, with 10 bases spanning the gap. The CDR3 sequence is CASSGGLSNTEAFF. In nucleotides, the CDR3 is TGTGCCAGCAGTGGAGGACTCTCGAACACTGAAGCTTTCTTT.

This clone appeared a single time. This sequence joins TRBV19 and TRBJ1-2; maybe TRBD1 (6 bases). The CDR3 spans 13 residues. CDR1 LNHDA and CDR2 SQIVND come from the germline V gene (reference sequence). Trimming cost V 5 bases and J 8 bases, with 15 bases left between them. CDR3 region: CASSQDSYRGYTF. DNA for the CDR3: TGTGCCAGTAGTCAGGACAGCTACAGAGGCTACACCTTC.

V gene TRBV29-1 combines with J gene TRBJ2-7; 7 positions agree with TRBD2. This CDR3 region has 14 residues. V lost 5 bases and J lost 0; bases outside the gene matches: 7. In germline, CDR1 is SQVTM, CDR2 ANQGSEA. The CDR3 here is CSVWLAESSYEQYF. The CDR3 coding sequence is TGCAGCGTTTGGCTAGCGGAAAGCTCCTACGAGCAGTACTTC.